The 11 T cell receptor beta chains below all came from one sample that was sequenced in a study of cytomegalovirus exposure and HLA in healthy donors. PCR was performed using 60 Vbeta and 13 Jbeta primers. Produced via immunoSEQ multiplex PCR; TCRdb's table is partial and in-frame only. The sample shows approximately 240,000 clones, approximately 90% of them seen only once. Material for sequencing was PBMCs. These receptors originate from a woman aged 18-29 years in good health and CMV-seronegative.

The chain is built from TRBV18 and TRBJ2-7; maybe TRBD1 (6 bases). This CDR3 spans 13 amino acids. Trimming pared 4 bases from V and 9 bases from J, leaving 16 bases between. CDR1 KGHSH and CDR2 LQKENI come from the germline V gene. CDR3 sequence (DNA): TGTGCCAGCTCACGGGACACCGGCCGAGGGCAGTACTTC. Its protein is CASSRDTGRGQYF.

This clone turned up a few times. The chain joins TRBV9 to TRBJ2-3, with D possibly TRBD1 on 6 matching bases. With 4 bases removed from V and 0 bases from J, the gap between germline ends came to 18 bases. The V gene's germline CDR1 is SGDLS and CDR2 YYNGEE. This CDR3 region has 17 residues. CDR3 amino acids: CASSRPLKGESTDTQYF. Written as DNA, the CDR3 is TGTGCCAGCAGCCGCCCCCTTAAGGGGGAAAGCACAGATACGCAGTATTTT.

This chain uses TRBV19 with TRBJ2-1; D gene unclear. Germline lookup yields CDR1 LNHDA and CDR2 SQIVND (reference sequence). V lost 3 bases and J lost 0, with 6 bases in between. CDR3 length: 14 amino acids. The CDR3 spells CASSIKSSYNEQFF. CDR3 DNA sequence: TGTGCCAGTAGTATTAAGAGCTCCTACAATGAGCAGTTCTTC.

The chain employs TRBV7-2 and TRBJ2-7; 9 nucleotides agree with TRBD2. V dropped 0 bases and J dropped 2; count of bases not matched to a gene: 5. Germline V CDR1 and CDR2: SGHTA, FQGNSA. This CDR3 contains 16 residues. This CDR3 is CASSLASGGTTYEQYF. The CDR3 bases are TGTGCCAGCAGCTTAGCGAGCGGGGGGACGACCTACGAGCAGTACTTC.

The chain recombines TRBV6-4 with TRBJ2-2; TRBD2 agrees at 9 bases. Germline assignment: CDR1 MRHNA and CDR2 SNTAGT. After removal of 2 bases from V and 6 bases from J, the junction contained 1 base not matched to a gene. This CDR3 contains 14 residues. The CDR3 DNA reads TGTGCCAGCAGTGACCTAGCGGGATCCGGGGAGCTGTTTTTT. Translated, it gives CASSDLAGSGELFF.

This clone was detected only once. The gene calls are TRBV7-8 and TRBJ1-5; D is undetermined. This CDR3 region has 15 residues. CDR1 SGHVS and CDR2 FQNEAQ come from the germline V gene. With 1 base removed from V and 11 bases from J, the gap between germline ends came to 18 bases. The CDR3 here is CASSLVGNSFGAQHF. The DNA for the CDR3 is TGTGCCAGCAGCTTAGTCGGGAACTCGTTTGGGGCCCAGCATTTT.

The genes are TRBV6-4 and TRBJ2-1; 13 nucleotides agree with TRBD2. Germline trimming cut 4 bases from V and 8 bases from J; bases unmatched to any gene: 2. The CDR3 spans 14 residues. The germline CDR1 and CDR2 sequences are MRHNA and SNTAGT. CDR3 in DNA: TGTGCCAGCAGTGGGACTAGCGGGAGCGATGAGCAGTTCTTC. This encodes CASSGTSGSDEQFF.

This clone was counted only a few times. The rearrangement joins TRBV7-2 to TRBJ2-1; a possible D gene is TRBD2 (6 bases). Trimming removed 5 bases at V and 5 bases at J, with 16 bases between. The CDR3 loop spans 15 amino acids. Germline loops: CDR1 SGHTA, CDR2 FQGNSA. CDR3 protein: CASSLLRRTNNEQFF. CDR3 DNA sequence: TGTGCCAGCAGCCTCCTCCGGCGGACTAACAATGAGCAGTTCTTC.

This clone was recorded only once. The V call is TRBV18, the J call TRBJ2-3, with 13 bases fitting TRBD2. The CDR3 consists of 16 residues. V shed 6 bases and J 8 bases; nucleotides not matched to a gene: 11. In germline, CDR1 is KGHSH, CDR2 LQKENI. The CDR3 DNA sequence: TGTGCCAGCTCCCCTACTAGCGGGGGGGCCCCCGGTACGCAGTATTTT. Translated, it gives CASSPTSGGAPGTQYF.

This chain joins TRBV29-1 and TRBJ2-7; 7 bases fit TRBD1. The CDR3 runs to 12 residues. From germline, CDR1 is SQVTM and CDR2 ANQGSEA. J was trimmed by 5 bases and V by 5 bases; bases with no gene match: 6. CDR3 amino acids: CSVRTGNHEQYF. CDR3 nucleotide sequence: TGCAGCGTTCGGACAGGTAACCACGAGCAGTACTTC.

The chain recombines TRBV6-1 with TRBJ2-3, with D unclear. The V end was cut by 1 base, the J end by 0 bases, with 11 bases between. Germline CDR1 reads MNHNS; CDR2 reads SASEGT. This CDR3 contains 16 residues. Here the CDR3 reads CASSEVRYSSTDTQYF. CDR3 nucleotide sequence: TGTGCCAGCAGTGAAGTCAGGTACTCTAGCACAGATACGCAGTATTTT.